This TCR beta chain was recorded in a study of T cell clonality in common variable immunodeficiency. Clones were read by immunoSEQ multiplex PCR, and TCRdb kept only the in-frame ones, dropping some. This sample carries some 64,000 clones, none of them present only once. The CDR3 runs 16 residues. In germline, CDR1 is SGHDN, CDR2 FVKESK. The V gene end was trimmed by 0 bases and the J gene end by 5 bases; junction bases not matched to a gene: 8. This clone was counted many times. Its antigen is as yet unknown. The read halts 3 residues ahead of the CDR3 end, with the missing end drawn from the germline J gene. Overall study results and limits: Fewer TCRbeta clones were shared among CVID subjects than controls. Repertoire-complication correlations in CVID were limited by patient heterogeneity. Reportedly, TCR beta sequences from common variable immunodeficiency showed fewer deletions and N-nucleotide insertions.

Sequencing was performed on peripheral blood mononuclear cells. The rearrangement uses TRBV14 and TRBJ2-3; 7 bases align to TRBD1. The clonotype was recovered from a person aged 18-70 years in good health. Incomplete CDR3 DNA: TGTGCCAGCAGCCAAGATTGGAGACAGGGTATAGATACG. Residues: CASSQDWRQGIDT. The whole CDR3 is CASSQDWRQGIDTQYF.